Presented here are 17 T cell receptor beta chains from one specimen sequenced in a study of blood T cell repertoires in COVID-19. Only in-frame clones appear in the TCRdb table, and some are missing; sequencing was by immunoSEQ multiplex PCR. The sample has around 190,000 clones, approximately 84% seen once; the top ten hold about 7%. Input material: peripheral blood. These TCRs come from a human donor in a cohort sampled during active COVID-19.

The chain is built from TRBV6-5 and TRBJ2-1; 8 bases line up with TRBD1. V lost 6 bases, J lost 5 bases, and 6 bases stayed unmatched. Germline V gene sequence: CDR1 MNHEY, CDR2 SVGAGI. The CDR3 length is 14 residues. CDR3 DNA: TGTGCCAGCAGAAGGAACAGGGGGGACAATGAGCAGTTCTTC. It is translated as CASRRNRGDNEQFF.

The chain carries TRBV5-6 and TRBJ1-5, with TRBD1 matching over 7 bases. CDR3 length equals 15 residues. Trimming removed 0 bases from V and 6 bases from J; junction bases left unmatched: 6. Germline CDR1 and CDR2: SGHDT and YYEEEE. CDR3 DNA: TGTGCCAGCAGCTTGGGTGCAGGGGGTTCTCAGCCCCAGCATTTT. Translated, it gives CASSLGAGGSQPQHF.

V gene TRBV7-9 combines with J gene TRBJ1-1, with D possibly being TRBD1 (6 bases). V lost 6 bases and J lost 3, with 11 bases in between. This CDR3 spans 13 amino acids. Looked up from germline, CDR1 is SEHNR and CDR2 is FQNEAQ (reference sequence). For the CDR3, the DNA is TGTGCCAGCAGGGACAGCTCATACACTGAAGCTTTCTTT. Amino acids: CASRDSSYTEAFF.

The chain employs TRBV3-1 (or the pseudogene TRBV3-2) and TRBJ1-5; D gene uncertain. Trimming shortened V by 0 bases and J by 0 bases, and 9 bases separated the two germline ends. This CDR3 comprises 16 residues. The germline gives CDR1 LGHDT, CDR2 YNNKEL (reference sequence). The CDR3 DNA reads as TGTGCCAGCAGCCAAGATCACACGATTAGCAATCAGCCCCAGCATTTT. This gives the protein CASSQDHTISNQPQHF.

The J gene is TRBJ2-5, the V gene TRBV12-3 or TRBV12-4; possibly TRBD2 for D (7 bases). The V gene lost 6 bases and the J gene lost 3 bases, with 11 bases spanning the gap. CDR3 size: 13 residues. The CDR3 protein is CASRGGGEETQYF. CDR3 in DNA: TGTGCCAGCAGAGGGGGAGGGGAAGAGACCCAGTACTTC.

The V gene is TRBV12-3 or TRBV12-4, the J gene TRBJ1-5; a possible D gene is TRBD1 (5 bases). The CDR3 consists of 13 residues. Trimming took off 2 bases at V and 5 bases at J, with 7 bases between the two ends. This CDR3 reads CASSLPRDQPQHF. CDR3 coding DNA: TGTGCCAGCAGTTTACCCAGGGATCAGCCCCAGCATTTT.

The gene calls are TRBV6-5 and TRBJ1-6, with D possibly TRBD1 on 5 matching bases. Trimming pared 4 bases from V and 9 bases from J, leaving 13 bases between. The CDR3 sequence is 14 residues long. Per germline, CDR1 MNHEY and CDR2 SVGAGI. DNA of the CDR3: TGTGCCAGCAGTTCACGTATGACAGCTTCACCCCTCCACTTT. This gives the protein CASSSRMTASPLHF.

The chain is built from TRBV6-5 and TRBJ1-4; TRBD1 aligns across 7 bases. The trim removed 4 bases at V and 3 bases at J, leaving 2 bases unmatched. This CDR3 contains 14 residues. CDR1 is MNHEY, CDR2 SVGAGI, per germline. CDR3 sequence (DNA): TGTGCCAGCAGTTTGACAGGGCCTAATGAAAAACTGTTTTTT. Translating it yields CASSLTGPNEKLFF.

CDR3 in DNA: TGTGCCAGCAGCTTAGTTTCGGGACTCAACACCGGGGAGCTGTTTTTT. Protein sequence: CASSLVSGLNTGELFF. The chain couples TRBV7-6 to TRBJ2-2; perhaps TRBD2 as D (6 bases). The CDR3 is 16 residues long. Trimming removed 1 base from V and 2 bases from J, with 11 bases in between. Germline CDR1 is SGHVS and CDR2 is FNYEAQ. Looking up the rest from reference TRBV7-6 and TRBJ2-2 gives the full variable domain: GAGVSQSPRYKVTKRGQDVALRCDPISGHVSLYWYRQALGQGPEFLTYFNYEAQQDKSGLPNDRFSAERPEGSISTLTIQRTEQRDSAMYRCASSLVSGLNTGELFFGEGSRLTVL.

The rearrangement links TRBV19 to TRBJ1-6, with D perhaps TRBD1 (6 bases). The V end was cut by 3 bases, the J end by 9 bases, with 15 bases between. Germline V gene sequence: CDR1 LNHDA, CDR2 SQIVND (reference sequence). The CDR3 is 15 residues long. CDR3 in amino acids: CASSISRDIVSPLHF. CDR3 DNA sequence: TGTGCCAGTAGTATCTCTCGGGACATAGTTTCACCCCTCCACTTT.

The chain recombines TRBV19 with TRBJ1-5; TRBD1 aligns across 11 bases. CDR1 and CDR2 (germline): LNHDA, SQIVND (reference sequence). The CDR3 covers 14 residues. V gave up 5 bases and J gave up 6 bases; unmatched junction bases: 3. For the CDR3, the DNA is TGTGCCAGTAGTGGGACAGGGGGAATTCAGCCCCAGCATTTT. It translates to CASSGTGGIQPQHF.

The chain has TRBV5-1 and TRBJ1-2; 7 bases line up with TRBD1. Trimming removed 5 bases from V and 4 bases from J; junction bases left unmatched: 8. The CDR3 is 14 amino acids. Germline CDR1 is SGHRS and CDR2 is YFSETQ. CDR3 sequence reads: CASSTRQGSYGYTF. The CDR3 nucleotides are TGCGCCAGCAGTACCCGACAGGGCTCCTATGGCTACACCTTC.

The V call is TRBV12-3 or TRBV12-4, the J call TRBJ2-1; D is possibly TRBD1 (6 bases). Trimming stripped 5 bases from V and 7 bases from J, with 12 bases between. The CDR3 totals 13 residues. CDR3: CASSPYRVNEQFF. CDR3 in DNA: TGTGCCAGCAGTCCATACAGGGTGAATGAGCAGTTCTTC.

This chain uses TRBV11-3 with TRBJ2-7, with 8 bases identical to TRBD1. Trimming removed 3 bases from V and 2 bases from J; junction bases left unmatched: 3. The CDR3 totals 14 residues. Germline V gene lookup returns CDR1 SGHNT and CDR2 YENEEA. The chain's CDR3 is CASSLTGDAYEQYF. The CDR3 coding sequence is TGTGCCAGCAGCTTGACAGGGGACGCCTACGAGCAGTACTTC.

Only one count was recorded for this clone. The chain carries TRBV6-5 and TRBJ1-3, with 7 bases identical to TRBD1. The trim removed 6 bases at V and 4 bases at J, leaving 9 bases unmatched. Germline CDR1 and CDR2: MNHEY and SVGAGI. This CDR3 contains 15 residues. The CDR3 DNA reads as TGTGCCAGCAGGTCCGGACAGGAGGCCGGAAACACCATATATTTT. Its protein product is CASRSGQEAGNTIYF.

The gene calls are TRBV10-3 and TRBJ1-2; tentative D call: TRBD1 (6 bases). The germline V gene encodes CDR1 ENHRY and CDR2 SYGVKD. Deletions cut 0 bases from V and 4 bases from J, with 15 bases between. CDR3 length equals 16 residues. CDR3 residues: CAISESAGAFSYGYTF. CDR3 in DNA: TGTGCCATCAGTGAGTCGGCGGGGGCCTTTAGCTATGGCTACACCTTC.

The J gene is TRBJ1-6, the V gene TRBV10-3; D might be TRBD1 (5 bases). The CDR3 runs 15 residues. V was cut by 2 bases and J by 8 bases, with 13 bases left in between. Germline CDR1 is ENHRY and CDR2 is SYGVKD. CDR3 protein: CAISEAGEADSPLHF. The CDR3 DNA sequence: TGTGCCATCAGTGAGGCGGGGGAGGCGGATTCACCCCTCCACTTT.